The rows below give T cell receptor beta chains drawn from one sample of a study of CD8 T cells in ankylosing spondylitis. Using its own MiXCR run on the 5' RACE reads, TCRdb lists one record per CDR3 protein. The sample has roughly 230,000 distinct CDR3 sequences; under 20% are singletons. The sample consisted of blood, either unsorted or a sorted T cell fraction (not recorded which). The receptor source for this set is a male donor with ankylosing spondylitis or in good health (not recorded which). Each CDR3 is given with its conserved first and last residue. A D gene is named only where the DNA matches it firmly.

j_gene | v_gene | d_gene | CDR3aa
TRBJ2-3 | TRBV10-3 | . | CAISESLTGHLPPDTQYF
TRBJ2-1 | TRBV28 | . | CASSLVESYNEQFF
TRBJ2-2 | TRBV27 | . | CASSPWGGAGELFF
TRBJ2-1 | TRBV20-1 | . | CSARDLNFGNEQFF
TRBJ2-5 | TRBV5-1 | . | CASSLALLAGPYQETQYF
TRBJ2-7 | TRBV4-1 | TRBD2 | CASSHRGSEQYF
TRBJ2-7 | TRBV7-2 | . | CASSPSPVYEQYF
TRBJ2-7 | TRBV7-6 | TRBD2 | CASSAREGPSYEQYF
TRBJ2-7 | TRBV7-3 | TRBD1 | CASSLGRGPPYEQYF
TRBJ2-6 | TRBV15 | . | CATSRPFDGSGANVLTF
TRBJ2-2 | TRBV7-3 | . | CASSTRPGAGELFF
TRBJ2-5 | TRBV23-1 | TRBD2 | CASSQSRGEETQYF
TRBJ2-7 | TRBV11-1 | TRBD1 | CASGPGTASYEQYF
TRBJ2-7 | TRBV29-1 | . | CSVGGTATPYEQYF